Reported below is one T cell receptor (beta chain). This clone was detected only a few times. Its cognate antigen has yet to be identified. The input lacks base qualities; no much larger clone sits a single base away. This specimen comes from a study of Ad26.COV2.S vaccination and SARS-CoV-2 variants (dated by TCRdb to about 2021). The study in broad terms: Vaccine-arm donors came from COV1001, a multicentre, randomized, double-blind, placebo-controlled phase I-IIa trial of Ad26.COV2.S in healthy adults. Ad26.COV2.S was administered intramuscularly at a dose of 5x10^10 or 1x10^11 viral particles, either as one shot or as two shots given 56 days apart. Trial participants were randomized into five groups of five: low-dose or high-dose Ad26.COV2.S given once or twice, or placebo on both occasions. Blinding of investigators to trial group allocation was maintained during experiments and outcome assessment. The TCR-sequenced set comprised about 32 samples: around 20 Ad26.COV2.S vaccine recipients, 5 placebo recipients and 8 SARS-CoV-2 convalescent individuals. TCRbeta repertoire sequencing was used to assess the specificity and breadth of SARS-CoV-2-reactive T cell receptors after Ad26.COV2.S vaccination.

General findings and caveats noted by the study authors: The study was not powered to compare responses between vaccine doses or regimens. The authors noted that the TCR breadth and depth analyses may have underestimated total T cell responses. Vaccine and placebo recipients had comparable non-spike TCR breadth, which fits with the vaccine containing only spike. After vaccination, substantial breadth of spike-specific CD8+ and CD4+ T cell responses was reported. Ad26.COV2.S recipients had higher spike-specific TCR breadth than placebo recipients (P = 0.0014).

In the paper's terms, the treatment or condition label means: roughly 20 received Ad26.COV2.S at low or high dose, single or two shots; 5 received placebo; per-sample allocation not given. Repertoires of vaccine and placebo recipients were sequenced from samples taken on day 63 after the first injection. In Cohort 1b, roughly 25 adults aged 18-55 years were enrolled at a single site in Boston, USA, between 29 July and 7 August 2020. Ad26.COV2.S was a replication-incompetent adenovirus type 26 vector that expressed a prefusion-stabilized SARS-CoV-2 spike protein derived from the original Wuhan strain. TCRbeta CDR3 regions were sequenced with the immunoSEQ Assay. After extraction, genomic DNA underwent amplification by bias-controlled multiplex PCR, followed by high-throughput sequencing. The authors' analysis ran thus. To quantify the absolute abundance of every unique TCRbeta CDR3 region, sequences were collapsed and filtered. Usable DNA was measured by amplifying reference genes present in all nucleated cells, and TCRbeta template counts were normalized to that usable DNA to estimate T cell fraction. Repertoire TCRs were annotated as SARS-CoV-2-specific when V gene, CDR3 amino acid sequence and J gene were exactly matched to a known reactive TCR set. The reference SARS-CoV-2 TCR set was derived from MIRA and filtered for enrichment in COVID-19-positive ImmuneCODE repertoires, a step that removed public or cross-reactive TCRs. Using the MIRA antigens, annotated TCRs were further analysed by specific ORF or by position within an ORF. Breadth was defined as the number of annotated unique rearrangements divided by the total number of unique productive rearrangements, and depth was defined as the summed frequency of the annotated unique rearrangements. Group comparisons of TCR breadth used two-sided Wilcoxon rank-sum tests. Held by TCRdb, this immuneACCESS table contains in-frame sequences only and omits some clones. Under half of the omission traces to an unresolved V gene where checked; the cause of the rest is unknown. V and J calls and clone size are as listed in that table; D and trimming were resolved from the DNA. The sample table lists roughly 270,000 clones, 80% to 90% of them with a count of one. The ten top clones hold about 3.5% of the sample.

V loses 8 bases of germline sequence and J loses 5 bases, and the interval between the two ends is 12 bases. There are 13 amino acids in the CDR3, from cysteine to phenylalanine inclusive. Of the read, only the CDR3 DNA is kept; its 39 bases are in frame from base 1. The clonotype comes from a person aged 18-65 years who received the Ad26.COV2.S COVID-19 vaccine or a placebo. The input for sequencing was peripheral blood, taken in a trial of Ad26.COV2.S vaccine versus placebo. The chain was built from TRBV12-3 or TRBV12-4 and TRBJ1-4; TRBD1 is a weak D gene call, 5 bases matching. The CDR3 region has the sequence CASLLGPNEKLFF. The DNA sequence is TGTGCCAGCCTGCTGGGACCGAATGAAAAACTGTTTTTT.